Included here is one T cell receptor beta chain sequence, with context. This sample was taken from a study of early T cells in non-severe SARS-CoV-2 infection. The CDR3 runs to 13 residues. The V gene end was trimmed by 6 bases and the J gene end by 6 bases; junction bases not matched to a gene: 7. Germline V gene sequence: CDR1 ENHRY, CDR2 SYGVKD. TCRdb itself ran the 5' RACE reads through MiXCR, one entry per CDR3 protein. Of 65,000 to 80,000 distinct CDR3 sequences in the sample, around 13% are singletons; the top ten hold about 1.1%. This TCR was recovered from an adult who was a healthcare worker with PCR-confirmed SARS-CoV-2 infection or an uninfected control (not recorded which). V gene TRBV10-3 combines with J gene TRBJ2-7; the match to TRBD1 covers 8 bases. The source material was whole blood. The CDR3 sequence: CAIRATGDTEQYF. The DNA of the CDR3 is TGTGCCATCAGGGCGACAGGGGACACCGAGCAGTACTTC.